The 9 T cell receptor beta chains below were found in one sample sequenced in a study of regulatory T cells in long-lasting Graves disease. With iRepertoire HTBI primers and Arm-PCR of CDR3 regions, TCR beta libraries were built. TCRdb reanalysed the multiplex PCR reads using MiXCR and keeps one entry per CDR3 protein. Among under 700,000 distinct CDR3 sequences listed, about 16% were seen once. Specified time point: newly diagnosed GD, antithyroid drugs for less than 3 months. The TCR library was made from RNA extracted from PBMCs. This sample also appeared in a second study, on T cells in Graves' hyperthyroidism and ophthalmopathy.

The sequences come from peripheral blood mononuclear cells (PBMCs), collected at new diagnosis, from a patient treated with antithyroid drugs. The receptors derive from a woman aged 40 to 65 with Graves disease.

This clonotype was counted only a few times. The gene calls are TRBV19 and TRBJ1-5; D call uncertain. V was shortened by 7 bases and J by 7 bases, with 17 bases between the two germline ends. This CDR3 has 14 residues. Per germline, CDR1 LNHDA and CDR2 SQIVND (reference sequence). Here the CDR3 DNA reads TGTGCCAGTATGCCTGACGGAGCCGTGCAGCCCCAGCATTTT. Amino acids: CASMPDGAVQPQHF.

The chain joins TRBV19 to TRBJ1-5; D gene uncertain. Trimming stripped 2 bases from V and 9 bases from J, with 23 bases between. Germline V gene sequence: CDR1 LNHDA, CDR2 SQIVND (reference sequence). The CDR3 is made up of 17 amino acids. CDR3 sequence reads: CASSINARSTISWPQHF. The CDR3 DNA reads TGTGCCAGTAGTATAAACGCGAGGAGCACTATATCATGGCCCCAGCATTTT.

This clonotype appeared many times. The chain couples TRBV3-1 to TRBJ1-4; 8 bases align to TRBD1. The CDR3 is 16 amino acids. From germline, CDR1 is LGHDT and CDR2 YNNKEL (reference sequence). The V and J ends lost 1 base and 7 bases, in that order; junction bases with no gene match: 8. The CDR3 reads CASSQVKTGALEKLFF. CDR3 coding DNA: TGTGCCAGCAGCCAAGTGAAGACAGGGGCGCTTGAAAAACTGTTTTTT.

This clonotype came up many times. The rearrangement joins TRBV12-3 or TRBV12-4 to TRBJ1-1; 12 bases agree with TRBD1. This CDR3 has 15 residues. With V trimmed by 6 bases and J by 1 base, 3 bases remained unmatched. CDR3 protein: CASRGTGGRNTEAFF. The DNA of the CDR3 is TGTGCCAGCAGAGGGACAGGGGGCAGGAACACTGAAGCTTTCTTT.

V is TRBV29-1 and J is TRBJ1-2, with 7 nucleotides matching TRBD1. V lost 0 bases, J lost 13 bases, and 8 bases stayed unmatched. Germline CDR1 SQVTM, CDR2 ANQGSEA. This CDR3 has 12 amino acids. CDR3 DNA: TGCAGCGTTGAAGATGTACAGGGGTTCCGCACCTTC. It encodes CSVEDVQGFRTF.

This clonotype was observed many times. The chain couples TRBV29-1 to TRBJ2-2, with TRBD2 identical over 10 bases. Germline values: CDR1 SQVTM, CDR2 ANQGSEA. This CDR3 has 15 amino acids. J lost 11 bases, V lost 2 bases, and 11 bases had no gene match. The DNA of the CDR3 is TGCAGCGTTGAACTCGGCGCTAGCGGGGGAGGTGAGCTGTTTTTT. Amino acids: CSVELGASGGGELFF.

This clonotype was counted a few times. Relative to the germline gene, one junction end is altered; a read error may explain this. The V call is TRBV19, the J call TRBJ1-4, with a possible D match to TRBD1 (5 bases). Germline V gene sequence: CDR1 LNHDA, CDR2 SQIVND (reference sequence). The CDR3 sequence is 15 residues long. For the CDR3, the DNA is TGTGCCAGTAGTAAGGGACTGGTACTAAATGAACAACTGTTTTTT. Its protein product is CASSKGLVLNEQLFF.

For this clonotype: A much larger clone lies a single base off, so this may be a read error. The chain combines TRBV18 with TRBJ2-3; D uncertain. The germline CDR1 and CDR2 sequences are KGHSH and LQKENI. Trimming took off 2 bases at V and 0 bases at J, with 9 bases between the two ends. This CDR3 is built from 15 residues. The CDR3 DNA is TGTGCCAGCTCACCAGTCGCGGTTAGCACAGATACGCAGTATTTT. It yields the protein CASSPVAVSTDTQYF.

The chain has TRBV7-2 and TRBJ2-2; tentative D call: TRBD2 (6 bases). Germline V gene lookup returns CDR1 SGHTA and CDR2 FQGNSA. The V and J ends lost 6 bases and 4 bases respectively, with 18 bases between them. The CDR3 sequence is 16 residues long. This chain's CDR3 is CASRLGAGTFTGELFF. Written as DNA, the CDR3 is TGTGCCAGCAGGCTAGGGGCGGGGACCTTCACCGGGGAGCTGTTTTTT.